This TCR beta chain was sequenced for a study of cytomegalovirus exposure and HLA in healthy donors. Regarding the study as a whole: TCR beta sequences reportedly predicted most subjects' HLA-A and HLA-B alleles accurately. Analyses of presence/absence relied on an assumption of roughly uniform sequencing depth across donors. Productive rates of about 87% or about 30% were seen for most TCR beta V segments in an earlier analysis. Beyond CMV serostatus, there was no information to go on about immune exposure.

J was trimmed by 0 bases and V by 3 bases; bases with no gene match: 1. The CDR3 sequence is 13 residues long. CDR1 GTSNPN and CDR2 SVGIG come from the germline V gene (reference sequence). As regards this clone: What it binds is not known.

Use of 60 Vbeta and 13 Jbeta primers characterized the PCR. Using immunoSEQ multiplex PCR, the repertoire was profiled, and TCRdb retains in-frame clones only, with some absent. This table has about 190,000 clones, approximately 80% appearing once. Sequencing used PBMCs. The V call is TRBV30, the J call TRBJ1-1, with TRBD1 matching over 7 bases. This clonotype was sampled from a woman in her twenties or thirties in good health and CMV-seropositive. CDR3 sequence (DNA): TGTGCCTGGAGGGACAGGATGAACACTGAAGCTTTCTTT. Amino acid sequence: CAWRDRMNTEAFF.